This T cell receptor (beta chain) comes out of a study of T cell changes during pregnancy in multiple sclerosis. The CDR3 spans 14 residues. Per the germline V gene, CDR1 is SGHRS and CDR2 is YFSETQ. V trimming: 4 bases; J trimming: 7 bases; junction bases outside the gene matches: 8. Some clones are missing from TCRdb's copy, which holds only in-frame ones; the method was immunoSEQ multiplex PCR. Of more than 80,000 clones listed, about 90% were seen once; the top ten hold 1.6%. The chain carries TRBV5-1 and TRBJ1-2; 9 bases are a match to TRBD1. Here the sequenced sample was peripheral blood, taken after pregnancy. The TCR was taken from a female donor with multiple sclerosis, enrolled in a pregnancy study. The CDR3 DNA sequence: TGCGCCAGCAGCGCAGGGACAGGGTACTCTGGCTACACCTTC. Its protein product is CASSAGTGYSGYTF.